This entry lists 9 T cell receptor beta chains sequenced from one sample in a study of early T cells in non-severe SARS-CoV-2 infection. TCRdb redid the calling of the 5' RACE reads with MiXCR, one entry per CDR3 protein. The sample contains about 20,000 distinct CDR3 sequences, 5.7% of which appear only once. The sample here was whole blood, taken at baseline. Source of these receptors: an adult who was a healthcare worker with PCR-confirmed SARS-CoV-2 infection or an uninfected control (not recorded which).

This clonotype was observed at least ten times. The chain is built from TRBV7-6 and TRBJ2-5; 7 bases are shared with TRBD1. Trimming removed 5 bases from V and 3 bases from J; junction bases left unmatched: 12. The V gene's germline CDR1 is SGHVS and CDR2 FNYEAQ. The length of the CDR3 is 16 residues. The CDR3 DNA sequence: TGTGCCAGCAGCGCCACCCCCGGGACAGCTAAAGAGACCCAGTACTTC. Protein sequence: CASSATPGTAKETQYF.

This clonotype was found a few times. The chain employs TRBV15 and TRBJ2-3, with TRBD2 matching 10 bases. This CDR3 comprises 18 residues. Trimming at V came to 0 bases and at J to 2 bases, leaving 8 bases not matched to a gene. Germline V CDR1 and CDR2: LNHNV, YYDKDF (reference sequence). Here the CDR3 reads CATSRDWLAGAITDTQYF. The CDR3 bases are TGTGCCACCAGCAGAGATTGGCTAGCGGGGGCTATCACAGATACGCAGTATTTT.

Within the sample, this clonotype is medium-sized. This chain uses TRBV29-1 with TRBJ2-7; D perhaps matches TRBD2 (6 bases). Germline-derived CDR1 and CDR2 are SQVTM and ANQGSEA. This CDR3 spans 13 amino acids. V lost 5 bases and J lost 7, with 18 bases in between. CDR3 nucleotides: TGCAGCGTTTCGCCCCGTGCGGGGTTTGAGCAGTACTTC. Protein: CSVSPRAGFEQYF.

This clonotype was detected many times. The chain joins TRBV11-2 to TRBJ2-7; the D call may be TRBD1 or TRBD2 (5 bases each). Germline loops: CDR1 SGHAT, CDR2 FQNNGV. The CDR3 consists of 14 residues. The V end was cut by 1 base, the J end by 4 bases, with 11 bases between. In nucleotides, the CDR3 is TGTGCCAGCAGCTTAGTTGGGGGTGGGTACGAGCAGTACTTC. This encodes CASSLVGGGYEQYF.

In its sample, this clonotype was seen a few times. This chain joins TRBV27 and TRBJ2-7, with 8 bases fitting TRBD2. This CDR3 is built from 16 residues. CDR1 is MNHEY and CDR2 is SMNVEV in the germline V gene (reference sequence). J gave up 5 bases and V 5 bases, and 14 bases lay outside the gene matches. CDR3 DNA: TGTGCCAGCAGTAAGGGGGGCACGGCGGGGGGAAACGAGCAGTACTTC. Translating gives CASSKGGTAGGNEQYF.

This clonotype was recorded at least ten times. The chain links TRBV30 to TRBJ2-2; unclear D gene. The CDR3 runs 12 residues. The V gene's germline CDR1 is GTSNPN and CDR2 SVGIG (reference sequence). Trimming cost V 2 bases and J 7 bases, with 8 bases left between them. This CDR3 is CAWSLSLGELFF. The CDR3 DNA sequence: TGTGCCTGGAGTTTGTCACTCGGGGAGCTGTTTTTT.

This clonotype was counted between two and nine times. The chain combines TRBV6-5 with TRBJ2-3; D uncertain. The CDR3 is 14 amino acids. CDR1 is MNHEY, CDR2 SVGAGI, per germline. With 6 bases removed from V and 2 bases from J, the gap between germline ends came to 12 bases. The CDR3 bases are TGTGCCAGCAGCTTAGAGTACGACACAGATACGCAGTATTTT. Translating gives CASSLEYDTDTQYF.

J is TRBJ1-2 and V is TRBV19; 10 nucleotides match TRBD1. This CDR3 contains 16 residues. Germline V lookup: CDR1 LNHDA, CDR2 SQIVND (reference sequence). The J segment lost 8 bases and the V segment lost 4 bases, leaving 13 bases of the junction unmatched. The CDR3 here is CASSTTGGTPRWGYTF. The CDR3 nucleotides are TGTGCCAGTAGTACGACAGGGGGCACCCCAAGGTGGGGCTACACCTTC.

V and J are TRBV24-1 and TRBJ2-1; TRBD2 aligns across 10 bases. Per the germline V gene, CDR1 is KGHDR and CDR2 is SFDVKD. The CDR3 runs 17 residues. Trimming cost V 6 bases and J 0 bases; bases outside gene matches: 7. The CDR3 loop is CATSKTSGLSSYNEQFF. For the CDR3, the DNA is TGTGCCACCAGTAAGACTAGCGGGTTAAGCTCCTACAATGAGCAGTTCTTC.